The 3 T cell receptor beta chains presented below share a single source sample, sequenced in a study of control samples from healthy donors and cancer patients. Using immunoSEQ multiplex PCR, the repertoire was profiled, and TCRdb retains in-frame clones only, with some absent. This table holds over 100,000 clones, over 80% found once. The sequenced material came from blood. The origin of the receptors is a woman in her 50s in good health.

This rearrangement joins TRBV19 to TRBJ2-7; the match to TRBD1 covers 10 bases. This CDR3 is built from 15 residues. The germline CDR1 and CDR2 sequences are LNHDA and SQIVND (reference sequence). With V trimmed by 5 bases and J by 2 bases, 6 bases remained unmatched. CDR3 protein: CASSRSGTGAYEQYF. The CDR3 DNA reads as TGTGCCAGTAGTCGATCCGGGACAGGGGCCTACGAGCAGTACTTC. Full variable domain (rest looked up from reference TRBV19 and TRBJ2-7): DGGITQSPKYLFRKEGQNVTLSCEQNLNHDAMYWYRQDPGQGLRLIYYSQIVNDFQKGDIAEGYSVSREKKESFPLTVTSAQKNPTAFYLCASSRSGTGAYEQYFGPGTRLTVT.

The CDR3 DNA sequence: TGTGCCAGCAGTTTGGGTCGCAATCAGCCCCAGCATTTT. This translates into CASSLGRNQPQHF. This chain links TRBV12-3 or TRBV12-4 with TRBJ1-5; D is unclear. CDR3 length equals 13 residues. The ends were cut back, 3 bases at V and 2 bases at J, with 5 bases in the middle.

This clone was seen a single time. The chain recombines TRBV15 with TRBJ1-1, with 9 bases fitting TRBD1. V trimming: 3 bases; J trimming: 7 bases; junction bases outside the gene matches: 9. CDR3 length: 15 amino acids. Looked up from germline, CDR1 is LNHNV and CDR2 is YYDKDF (reference sequence). The CDR3 here is CATSRATGGAGEAFF. For the CDR3, the DNA is TGTGCCACCAGCAGGGCGACAGGGGGTGCTGGTGAAGCTTTCTTT.